Listed here are 22 T cell receptor beta chains from one sample, sequenced in a study of shared clonotypes between healthy human individuals. Assay used: immunoSEQ multiplex PCR; TCRdb lists only in-frame clones, some missing. The sample carries around 1.4 million clones, around 98.5% recorded once. Sequencing was done on a sample of naive CD4+ T cells sorted from blood. Subset described: CD45RA+ positively selected. All receptors come from a man between 25 and 39 years old in good health.

The CDR3, as DNA: TGTGCCAGCAGCCGGGGACTAGCGGGGATATCTGGGGCCAACGTCCTGACTTTC. Protein sequence: CASSRGLAGISGANVLTF. The chain links TRBV28 to TRBJ2-6, with 13 bases identical to TRBD2. This CDR3 is 18 amino acids long. Trimming at V came to 6 bases and at J to 1 base, leaving 6 bases not matched to a gene. CDR1 MDHEN and CDR2 SYDVKM come from the germline V gene.

This sequence joins TRBV19 and TRBJ2-1; the D call may be TRBD1 or TRBD2 (5 bases each). Germline CDR1 and CDR2: LNHDA and SQIVND (reference sequence). This CDR3 is 19 amino acids long. V was shortened by 8 bases and J by 1 base, with 27 bases between the two germline ends. The CDR3: CASFAWGTPVKSSYNEQFF. The CDR3, as DNA: TGTGCCAGTTTCGCTTGGGGGACCCCAGTTAAGAGTTCCTACAATGAGCAGTTCTTC. The complete variable domain, with remaining parts taken from reference TRBV19 and TRBJ2-1, reads DGGITQSPKYLFRKEGQNVTLSCEQNLNHDAMYWYRQDPGQGLRLIYYSQIVNDFQKGDIAEGYSVSREKKESFPLTVTSAQKNPTAFYLCASFAWGTPVKSSYNEQFFGPGTRLTVL.

The J gene is TRBJ1-2, the V gene TRBV2; 11 positions agree with TRBD1. The CDR3 consists of 13 residues. The J segment lost 3 bases and the V segment lost 10 bases, leaving 4 bases of the junction unmatched. Germline V gene data show CDR1 as SNHLY and CDR2 as FYNNEI. The DNA of the CDR3 is TGTGCCACCCGGGACAGGGGGTACTATGGCTACACCTTC. Its protein product is CATRDRGYYGYTF. The complete variable domain, with remaining parts taken from reference TRBV2 and TRBJ1-2, reads EPEVTQTPSHQVTQMGQEVILRCVPISNHLYFYWYRQILGQKVEFLVSFYNNEISEKSEIFDDQFSVERPDGSNFTLKIRSTKLEDSAMYFCATRDRGYYGYTFGSGTRLTVV.

The chain combines TRBV5-1 with TRBJ2-5, with D possibly being TRBD2 (5 bases). Germline V gives CDR1 SGHRS, CDR2 YFSETQ. The CDR3 has 15 amino acids. V was pared by 0 bases and J by 2 bases, with 11 bases between. The CDR3 sequence: CASSLVRGNQETQYF. Here the CDR3 DNA reads TGCGCCAGCAGCTTGGTTAGAGGGAATCAAGAGACCCAGTACTTC.

This chain joins TRBV28 and TRBJ1-3; D may be TRBD1 (5 bases). This CDR3 region has 14 residues. Germline V gives CDR1 MDHEN, CDR2 SYDVKM. V was cut by 6 bases and J by 0 bases, with 9 bases left in between. The CDR3: CASSRDSSGNTIYF. CDR3 sequence (DNA): TGTGCCAGCAGCAGAGACAGCTCTGGAAACACCATATATTTT. The complete variable domain, with remaining parts taken from reference TRBV28 and TRBJ1-3, reads DVKVTQSSRYLVKRTGEKVFLECVQDMDHENMFWYRQDPGLGLRLIYFSYDVKMKEKGDIPEGYSVSREKKERFSLILESASTNQTSMYLCASSRDSSGNTIYFGEGSWLTVV.

The chain combines TRBV5-1 with TRBJ2-2; TRBD2 matches 7 bases. After removal of 4 bases from V and 5 bases from J, the junction contained 11 bases not matched to a gene. The germline gives CDR1 SGHRS, CDR2 YFSETQ. The CDR3 is 16 residues long. In nucleotides, the CDR3 is TGCGCCAGCAGCCCAGTCGGGGGGATAGTGACCGGGGAGCTGTTTTTT. Residues: CASSPVGGIVTGELFF.

V usage is TRBV18 and J usage is TRBJ1-4; 7 bases agree with TRBD1. Trimming took 6 bases from V and 7 from J; bases not matched to a gene: 14. The germline V gene encodes CDR1 KGHSH and CDR2 LQKENI. The CDR3 has 16 residues. The CDR3 protein is CASSLRSGTVGEKLFF. The CDR3 DNA reads as TGTGCCAGCTCCCTAAGGTCGGGGACAGTTGGTGAAAAACTGTTTTTT.

The chain is built from TRBV12-5 and TRBJ2-1; possibly TRBD2 for D (5 bases). Per germline, CDR1 LGHNT and CDR2 FRNRAP. CDR3 length equals 15 residues. V was shortened by 6 bases and J by 0 bases, with 12 bases between the two germline ends. CDR3 region: CASGPDYLSYNEQFF. The CDR3 nucleotides read TGTGCTAGTGGACCTGACTACCTCTCCTACAATGAGCAGTTCTTC. The whole variable domain, remainder taken from reference TRBV12-5 and TRBJ2-1, is DARVTQTPRHKVTEMGQEVTMRCQPILGHNTVFWYRQTMMQGLELLAYFRNRAPLDDSGMPKDRFSAEMPDATLATLKIQPSEPRDSAVYFCASGPDYLSYNEQFFGPGTRLTVL.

As for this clone: Other nucleotide sequences from this sample produce the same CDR3. The rearrangement joins TRBV28 to TRBJ2-7, with a possible D match to TRBD2 (5 bases). V lost 5 bases to trimming and J lost 4 bases, with 9 bases between them. This CDR3 region has 12 residues. Germline V gene lookup returns CDR1 MDHEN and CDR2 SYDVKM. The CDR3 DNA follows: TGTGCCAGCAGTCTTGCGGGTTACGAGCAGTACTTC. Amino acids: CASSLAGYEQYF.

In regard to this clone: This same CDR3 is encoded by further DNA sequences in the sample. The J gene is TRBJ2-7, the V gene TRBV2; D tentatively reads TRBD1 or TRBD2 (5 bases each). Deletions cut 6 bases from V and 6 bases from J, with 12 bases between. CDR3 length equals 12 residues. CDR1 SNHLY and CDR2 FYNNEI come from the germline V gene. The CDR3 nucleotides are TGTGCCAGCAGGGTTGTGGGACCCGAGCAGTACTTC. Protein sequence: CASRVVGPEQYF. Combining the CDR3 with reference TRBV2 and TRBJ2-7 gives the whole variable domain EPEVTQTPSHQVTQMGQEVILRCVPISNHLYFYWYRQILGQKVEFLVSFYNNEISEKSEIFDDQFSVERPDGSNFTLKIRSTKLEDSAMYFCASRVVGPEQYFGPGTRLTVT.

About this clone itself: The same CDR3 can be traced to other DNA sequences in this sample. The chain couples TRBV20-1 to TRBJ2-3; no clear D. The V end was cut by 3 bases, the J end by 4 bases, with 5 bases between. The CDR3 contains 11 residues. Germline CDR1 reads DFQATT; CDR2 reads SNEGSKA (reference sequence). In DNA, the CDR3 is TGCAGTGCTAGGTTGGCAGATACGCAGTATTTT. It codes for CSARLADTQYF.

The J gene is TRBJ1-1, the V gene TRBV9, with 9 bases lining up with TRBD1. Germline lookup yields CDR1 SGDLS and CDR2 YYNGEE. V was clipped by 6 bases and J by 5 bases; unmatched bases: 8. The CDR3 runs 14 residues. The CDR3 coding sequence is TGTGCCAGCAACCGGGGACAGGGTTTTACTGAAGCTTTCTTT. Translating gives CASNRGQGFTEAFF.

The rearrangement joins TRBV5-6 to TRBJ2-1; 13 positions match TRBD2. Losses at the gene ends were 4 bases for V and 7 bases for J; bases not matched to a gene: 8. CDR1 SGHDT and CDR2 YYEEEE come from the germline V gene. There are 16 residues in the CDR3. CDR3 DNA: TGTGCCAGCAGCCTAAGGACTAGCGGGAGAAGAAATGAGCAGTTCTTC. This codes for CASSLRTSGRRNEQFF.

The chain joins TRBV4-2 to TRBJ1-2, with D uncertain. V gave up 6 bases and J gave up 5 bases, with 13 bases separating them. The CDR3 has 13 residues. CDR1 is LGHNA, CDR2 YNFKEQ, per germline. The chain's CDR3 is CASSPTSLYGYTF. The CDR3 DNA is TGTGCCAGCAGTCCAACTAGCCTTTATGGCTACACCTTC.

This sequence joins TRBV5-5 and TRBJ1-4; D is ambiguous. V lost 3 bases, J lost 2 bases, and 2 bases lay in between. Per the germline V gene, CDR1 is SGHKS and CDR2 is YYEKEE (reference sequence). The CDR3 covers 12 residues. The CDR3 DNA sequence: TGTGCCAGCAGCTGGACTAATGAAAAACTGTTTTTT. Translating it yields CASSWTNEKLFF. Full variable domain (missing parts from reference TRBV5-5 and TRBJ1-4): DAGVTQSPTHLIKTRGQQVTLRCSPISGHKSVSWYQQVLGQGPQFIFQYYEKEERGRGNFPDRFSARQFPNYSSELNVNALLLGDSALYLCASSWTNEKLFFGSGTQLSVL.

The gene calls are TRBV5-1 and TRBJ1-2, with no clear D. V gave up 0 bases and J gave up 4 bases, with 7 bases separating them. Germline loops: CDR1 SGHRS, CDR2 YFSETQ. The CDR3 loop spans 13 amino acids. CDR3 DNA: TGCGCCAGCAGCTTGGAAGCGAGCTATGGCTACACCTTC. Its protein is CASSLEASYGYTF. Drawing the rest from reference TRBV5-1 and TRBJ1-2, the complete variable domain is KAGVTQTPRYLIKTRGQQVTLSCSPISGHRSVSWYQQTPGQGLQFLFEYFSETQRNKGNFPGRFSGRQFSNSRSEMNVSTLELGDSALYLCASSLEASYGYTFGSGTRLTVV.

This chain links TRBV6-6 with TRBJ1-3; 8 bases agree with TRBD1. The CDR3 has 14 amino acids. Per the germline V gene, CDR1 is MNHNY and CDR2 is SVGAGI (reference sequence). Trimming removed 6 bases from V and 2 bases from J; junction bases left unmatched: 3. CDR3 in amino acids: CASSQTGAGNTIYF. CDR3 DNA: TGTGCCAGCAGCCAGACAGGGGCTGGAAACACCATATATTTT.

The gene calls are TRBV5-6 and TRBJ1-2; 7 positions match TRBD1. The CDR3 totals 18 residues. V lost 4 bases to trimming and J lost 0 bases; unmatched junction nucleotides: 15. The germline gives CDR1 SGHDT, CDR2 YYEEEE. CDR3 sequence: CASSETPTWDSANYGYTF. The CDR3 coding sequence is TGTGCCAGCAGCGAAACACCTACATGGGACAGCGCTAACTATGGCTACACCTTC.

The V and J genes are TRBV5-1 and TRBJ2-7; weak D call: TRBD1 (6 bases). Per the germline V gene, CDR1 is SGHRS and CDR2 is YFSETQ. This CDR3 is built from 18 residues. Trimming took off 1 base at V and 0 bases at J, with 20 bases between the two ends. The CDR3 loop reads CASSLRAGTIFSSYEQYF. The CDR3 DNA reads as TGCGCCAGCAGCTTGAGGGCCGGGACAATATTCAGCTCCTACGAGCAGTACTTC.

The chain links TRBV10-2 to TRBJ2-7; D gene uncertain. The CDR3 totals 14 residues. Trimming pared 0 bases from V and 4 bases from J, leaving 10 bases between. Germline V gene sequence: CDR1 WSHSY, CDR2 SAAADI. The CDR3 DNA reads as TGCGCCAGCAGTGAGTCGCTAGGGATATACGAGCAGTACTTC. Translating gives CASSESLGIYEQYF.

V and J are TRBV14 and TRBJ2-7, with D unresolved. The CDR3 loop spans 12 amino acids. Germline CDR1 SGHDN, CDR2 FVKESK. Trimming took 3 bases from V and 3 from J, leaving 6 bases between them. For the CDR3, the DNA is TGTGCCAGCAGCCAGTACAGCTACGAGCAGTACTTC. This sequence encodes CASSQYSYEQYF.

J is TRBJ1-4 and V is TRBV5-1; unclear D gene. CDR1 and CDR2 from the germline V gene are SGHRS and YFSETQ. The CDR3 spans 14 residues. Between the trimmed V and J ends, which lost 0 bases and 7 bases, there was a span of 10 bases. The CDR3 sequence is CASSLETGREKLFF. In DNA, the CDR3 is TGCGCCAGCAGCTTGGAAACCGGGCGTGAAAAACTGTTTTTT.